This T cell receptor (beta chain) was sequenced during a study of T cell responses to AZD1222 COVID-19 vaccine. Study results and limitations: Two doses of AZD1222 preceded a rise in Spike-specific TCR breadth and depth.

Concerning this clone itself: Its antigen is not identified.

The method was immunoSEQ multiplex PCR; TCRdb's version includes in-frame clones alone and lacks a portion of them. The sample has around 15,000 clones; more than 70% are singletons. This receptor was taken from an adult who received the AZD1222 COVID-19 vaccine. The source was peripheral blood, collected 28 days after the second AZD1222 dose.

The CDR3: CASSLGGAGTGGGNEQFF. The CDR3, as DNA: TGCGCCAGCAGCTTGGGAGGTGCCGGGACAGGGGGCGGGAATGAGCAGTTCTTC. This rearrangement joins TRBV5-1 to TRBJ2-1; 12 bases fit TRBD1. The V segment lost 0 bases and the J segment 7 bases; nucleotides outside the gene matches: 11. This CDR3 is built from 18 residues. Germline-derived CDR1 and CDR2 are SGHRS and YFSETQ. Full variable domain (missing parts from reference TRBV5-1 and TRBJ2-1): KAGVTQTPRYLIKTRGQQVTLSCSPISGHRSVSWYQQTPGQGLQFLFEYFSETQRNKGNFPGRFSGRQFSNSRSEMNVSTLELGDSALYLCASSLGGAGTGGGNEQFFGPGTRLTVL.